This T cell receptor (beta chain) was recovered during a study of T cell repertoires in cytomegalovirus infection. Looking at the study overall: Both a matching HLA type and CMV infection were indicated by public TCR beta signatures.

TCRdb processed the reads anew with MiXCR; each CDR3 protein has one entry. The repertoire holds about 490,000 distinct CDR3 sequences, with 10% to 12% as singletons. This clonotype was found many times. Antigen specificity is unknown. Study-level findings and limits: The ex vivo response was dominated by HLA-C-restricted CMV-specific TCR beta clonotypes. Of the TCR beta families, the public ones yielded a cumulative frequency that identified carriers of CMV plus the relevant HLA.

The CDR3 is made up of 14 amino acids. V lost 4 bases and J 0 bases, leaving 9 bases between the germline ends. Germline CDR1 reads MNHEY; CDR2 reads SVGAGI. Source material: PBMCs. The receptor's source is a human donor in good health (CMV status not recorded). Some clones in this sample may be carry-over from other donors' samples. J is TRBJ1-1 and V is TRBV6-5; D ambiguous. The CDR3 DNA reads TGTGCCAGCAGTTTGGACCCTTTGAACACTGAAGCTTTCTTT. Translating gives CASSLDPLNTEAFF.